This passage covers 8 T cell receptor beta chains from one sample sequenced in a study of blood T cell repertoires in COVID-19. Method: immunoSEQ multiplex PCR; TCRdb's copy keeps in-frame clones and lacks some. Found here are about 120,000 clones, roughly 89% of them singletons; the top ten hold under 4.5%. Material: peripheral blood. The source of these receptors is a woman aged 60-75 years with COVID-19, enrolled during active disease.

The sample holds one count of this clone. The genes are TRBV7-2 and TRBJ2-5, with TRBD1 identical over 8 bases. CDR1 is SGHTA, CDR2 FQGNSA, per germline. Trimming at V came to 1 base and at J to 5 bases, leaving 6 bases not matched to a gene. The CDR3 loop spans 15 amino acids. The CDR3 reads CASSLDPGGRETQYF. In nucleotides, the CDR3 is TGTGCCAGCAGCTTAGATCCAGGGGGCCGTGAGACCCAGTACTTC.

This clone was seen just once. This sequence joins TRBV19 and TRBJ2-1; D perhaps matches TRBD1 (5 bases). From germline, CDR1 is LNHDA and CDR2 SQIVND (reference sequence). The CDR3 is 16 amino acids. Trimming shortened V by 7 bases and J by 1 base, and 17 bases separated the two germline ends. The CDR3 region is CASTRRGLISYNEQFF. The CDR3 DNA is TGTGCCAGTACCCGAAGGGGCCTTATATCCTACAATGAGCAGTTCTTC.

The chain couples TRBV2 to TRBJ2-1; 9 nucleotides line up with TRBD2. The J segment lost 3 bases and the V segment lost 6 bases, leaving 9 bases of the junction unmatched. Looked up from germline, CDR1 is SNHLY and CDR2 is FYNNEI. CDR3 length equals 16 residues. CDR3 loop: CASRPTGAGGYNEQFF. The CDR3, as DNA: TGTGCCAGCAGACCAACGGGAGCGGGGGGCTACAATGAGCAGTTCTTC.

The rearrangement joins TRBV9 to TRBJ1-1; D is uncertain. Germline CDR1 and CDR2: SGDLS and YYNGEE. Trimming left V 0 bases short and J 2 bases short, with 5 bases between. This CDR3 comprises 13 residues. The CDR3 is CASSVDYNTEAFF. For the CDR3, the DNA is TGTGCCAGCAGCGTAGACTACAACACTGAAGCTTTCTTT.

CDR3 DNA sequence: TGCGCCAGCCTGAGACCCCGGACAGGCACAGATACGCAGTATTTT. Translating it yields CASLRPRTGTDTQYF. This rearrangement joins TRBV10-1 to TRBJ2-3, with D possibly matching TRBD1 (6 bases). Germline V gives CDR1 WNHNN, CDR2 SYGVQD (reference sequence). V lost 8 bases, J lost 1 base, and 16 bases lay in between. The CDR3 consists of 15 residues.

J is TRBJ1-1 and V is TRBV5-8, with no clear D. The V gene's germline CDR1 is SGHTS and CDR2 YDEGEE. This CDR3 is built from 11 residues. The DNA for the CDR3 is TGTGCTCTTGGGAGAAACACTGAAGCTTTCTTT. This encodes CALGRNTEAFF.

The gene calls are TRBV6-5 and TRBJ2-7; possible D gene TRBD1, 5 bases. There are 13 residues in the CDR3. Germline CDR1 is MNHEY and CDR2 is SVGAGI. Trimming left V 6 bases short and J 4 bases short, with 13 bases between. The CDR3 bases are TGTGCCAGCAGAAGGACATCGCGGTACGAGCAGTACTTC. It is translated as CASRRTSRYEQYF.

This chain joins TRBV28 and TRBJ2-7; a weak D match, TRBD1 (5 bases). This CDR3 has 15 amino acids. CDR1 MDHEN and CDR2 SYDVKM come from the germline V gene. Trimming took 5 bases from V and 3 from J, leaving 17 bases between them. The CDR3 nucleotides read TGTGCCAGCAGTCCCGCGCCCCGACAGAACTACGAGCAGTACTTC. The encoded protein is CASSPAPRQNYEQYF.